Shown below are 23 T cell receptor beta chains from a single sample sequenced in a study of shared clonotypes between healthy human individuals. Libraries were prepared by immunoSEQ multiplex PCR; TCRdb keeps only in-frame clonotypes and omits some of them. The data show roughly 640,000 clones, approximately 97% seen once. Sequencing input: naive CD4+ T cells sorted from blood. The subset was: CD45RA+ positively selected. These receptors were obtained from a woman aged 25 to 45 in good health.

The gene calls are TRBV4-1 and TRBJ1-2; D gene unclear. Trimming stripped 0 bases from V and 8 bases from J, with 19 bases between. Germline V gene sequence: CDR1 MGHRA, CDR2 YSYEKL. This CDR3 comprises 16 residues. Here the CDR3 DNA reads TGCGCCAGCAGCCAAGATCCCAACCTCTCAGGACGGGGCTACACCTTC. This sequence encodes CASSQDPNLSGRGYTF.

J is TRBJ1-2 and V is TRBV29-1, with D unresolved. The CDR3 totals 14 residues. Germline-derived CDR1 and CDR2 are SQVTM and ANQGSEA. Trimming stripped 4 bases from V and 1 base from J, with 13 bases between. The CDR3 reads CSVGGLGLNYGYTF. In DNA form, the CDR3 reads TGCAGCGTTGGAGGGTTGGGCCTTAACTATGGCTACACCTTC.

CDR3 region: CASRREGWETQYF. In nucleotides, the CDR3 is TGTGCCAGCAGGCGGGAGGGTTGGGAGACCCAGTACTTC. This chain connects TRBV28 to TRBJ2-5, with 9 bases identical to TRBD2. CDR1 and CDR2 from the germline V gene are MDHEN and SYDVKM. With V trimmed by 6 bases and J by 5 bases, 4 bases remained unmatched. The CDR3 totals 13 residues.

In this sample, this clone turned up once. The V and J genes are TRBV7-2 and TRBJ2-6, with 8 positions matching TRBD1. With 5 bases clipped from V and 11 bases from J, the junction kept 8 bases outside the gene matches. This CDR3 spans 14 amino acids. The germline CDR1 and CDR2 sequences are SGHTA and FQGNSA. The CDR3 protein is CASSPGQAFDVLTF. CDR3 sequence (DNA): TGTGCCAGCAGCCCGGGACAGGCCTTCGACGTCCTGACTTTC.

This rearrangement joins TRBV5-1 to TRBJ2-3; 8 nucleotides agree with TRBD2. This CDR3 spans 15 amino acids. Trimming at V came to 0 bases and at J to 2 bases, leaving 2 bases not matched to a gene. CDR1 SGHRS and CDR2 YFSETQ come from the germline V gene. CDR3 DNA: TGCGCCAGCAGCTTGGCCGGGGGGGCCACAGATACGCAGTATTTT. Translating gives CASSLAGGATDTQYF.

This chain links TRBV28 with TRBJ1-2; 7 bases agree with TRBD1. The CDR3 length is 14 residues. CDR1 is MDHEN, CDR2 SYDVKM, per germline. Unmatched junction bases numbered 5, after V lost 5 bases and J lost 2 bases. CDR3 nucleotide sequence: TGTGCCAGCAGTCGAACGGACAGGAACTATGGCTACACCTTC. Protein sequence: CASSRTDRNYGYTF.

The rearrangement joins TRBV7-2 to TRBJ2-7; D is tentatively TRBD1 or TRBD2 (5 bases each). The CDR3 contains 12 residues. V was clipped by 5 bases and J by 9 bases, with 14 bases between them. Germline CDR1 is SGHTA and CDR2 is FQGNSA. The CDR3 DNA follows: TGTGCCAGCAGCGCGACAGCGAGCGGGCAGTACTTC. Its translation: CASSATASGQYF.

Here the CDR3 DNA reads TGTGCCAGTCTCCGGGACAGGGATGACACCGGGGAGCTGTTTTTT. Translated, it gives CASLRDRDDTGELFF. The gene calls are TRBV27 and TRBJ2-2; 9 bases align to TRBD1. The germline V gene encodes CDR1 MNHEY and CDR2 SMNVEV (reference sequence). The CDR3 covers 15 residues. The J segment lost 3 bases and the V segment lost 9 bases, leaving 8 bases of the junction unmatched.

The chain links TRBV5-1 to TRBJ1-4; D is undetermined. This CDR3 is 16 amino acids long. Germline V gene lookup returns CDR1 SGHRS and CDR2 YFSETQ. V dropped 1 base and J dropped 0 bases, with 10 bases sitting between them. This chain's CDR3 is CASSLYPGTTNEKLFF. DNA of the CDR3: TGCGCCAGCAGCTTGTATCCCGGGACAACTAATGAAAAACTGTTTTTT.

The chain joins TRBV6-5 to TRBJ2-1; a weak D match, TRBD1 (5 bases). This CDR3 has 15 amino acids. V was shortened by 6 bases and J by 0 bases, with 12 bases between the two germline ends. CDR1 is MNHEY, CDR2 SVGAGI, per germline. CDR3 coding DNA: TGTGCCAGCAGCCTTGGACACCGCTCCTACAATGAGCAGTTCTTC. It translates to CASSLGHRSYNEQFF.

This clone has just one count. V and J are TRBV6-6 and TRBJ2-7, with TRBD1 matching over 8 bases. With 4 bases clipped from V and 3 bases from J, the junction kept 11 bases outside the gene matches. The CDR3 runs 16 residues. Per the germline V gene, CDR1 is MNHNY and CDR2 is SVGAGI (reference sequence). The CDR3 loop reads CASSSGTGPVGYEQYF. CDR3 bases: TGTGCCAGCAGTTCCGGGACAGGTCCAGTGGGCTACGAGCAGTACTTC.

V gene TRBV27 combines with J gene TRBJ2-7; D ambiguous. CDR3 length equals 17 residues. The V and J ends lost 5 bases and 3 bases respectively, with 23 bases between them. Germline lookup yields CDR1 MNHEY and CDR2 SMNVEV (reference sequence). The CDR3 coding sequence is TGTGCCAGCAGTCAACGACTTCGGCCAGCCGAGAGCTACGAGCAGTACTTC. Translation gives CASSQRLRPAESYEQYF.

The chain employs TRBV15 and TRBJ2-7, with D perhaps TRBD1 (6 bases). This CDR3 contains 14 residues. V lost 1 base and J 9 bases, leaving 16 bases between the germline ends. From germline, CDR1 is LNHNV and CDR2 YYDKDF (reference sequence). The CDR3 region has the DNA TGTGCCACCAGCAGAGCTTCAGGGGACATTCCGCAGTACTTC. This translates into CATSRASGDIPQYF.

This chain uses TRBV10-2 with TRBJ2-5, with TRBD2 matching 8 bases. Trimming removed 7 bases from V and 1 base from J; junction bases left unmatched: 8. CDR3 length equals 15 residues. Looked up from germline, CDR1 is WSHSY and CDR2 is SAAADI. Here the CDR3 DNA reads TGCGCCAGCACCGGAGCGGGAGTGCTCCAAGAGACCCAGTACTTC. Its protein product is CASTGAGVLQETQYF.

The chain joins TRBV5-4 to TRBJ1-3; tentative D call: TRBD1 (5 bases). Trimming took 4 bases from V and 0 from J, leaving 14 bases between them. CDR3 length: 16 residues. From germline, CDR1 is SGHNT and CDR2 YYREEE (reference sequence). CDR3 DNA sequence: TGTGCCAGCAGCCTTATAGGGACGGACTCTGGAAACACCATATATTTT. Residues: CASSLIGTDSGNTIYF.

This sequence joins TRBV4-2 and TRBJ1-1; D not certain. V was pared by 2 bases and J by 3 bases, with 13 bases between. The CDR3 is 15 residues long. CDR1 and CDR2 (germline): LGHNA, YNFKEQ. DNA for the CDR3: TGTGCCAGCAGCCAATCACCCACGCAGGACACTGAAGCTTTCTTT. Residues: CASSQSPTQDTEAFF.

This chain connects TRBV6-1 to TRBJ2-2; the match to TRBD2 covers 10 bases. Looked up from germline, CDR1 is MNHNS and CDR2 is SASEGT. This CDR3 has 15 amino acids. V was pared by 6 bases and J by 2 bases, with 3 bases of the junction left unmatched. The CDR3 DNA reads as TGTGCCAGCAGAGCGGGGGGGGCAAACACCGGGGAGCTGTTTTTT. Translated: CASRAGGANTGELFF.

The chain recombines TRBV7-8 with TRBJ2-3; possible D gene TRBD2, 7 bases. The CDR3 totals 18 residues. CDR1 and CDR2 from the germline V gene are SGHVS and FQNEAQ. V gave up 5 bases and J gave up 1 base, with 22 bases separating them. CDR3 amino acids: CASSRLGGRGGGTDTQYF. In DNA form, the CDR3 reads TGTGCCAGCAGCCGCCTCGGCGGGAGAGGGGGGGGCACAGATACGCAGTATTTT.

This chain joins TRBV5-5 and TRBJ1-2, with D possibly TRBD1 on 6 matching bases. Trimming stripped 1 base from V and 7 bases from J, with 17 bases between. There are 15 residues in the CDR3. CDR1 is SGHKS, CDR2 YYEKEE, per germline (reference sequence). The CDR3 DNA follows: TGTGCCAGCAGCTTGTTACCTACAGGGTTTGGTGGCTACACCTTC. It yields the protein CASSLLPTGFGGYTF.

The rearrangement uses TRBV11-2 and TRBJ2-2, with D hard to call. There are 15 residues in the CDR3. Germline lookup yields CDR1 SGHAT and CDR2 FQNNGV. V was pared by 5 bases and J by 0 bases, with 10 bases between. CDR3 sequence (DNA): TGTGCCAGCAGCCAAGCTCTATCGAACACCGGGGAGCTGTTTTTT. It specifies CASSQALSNTGELFF.

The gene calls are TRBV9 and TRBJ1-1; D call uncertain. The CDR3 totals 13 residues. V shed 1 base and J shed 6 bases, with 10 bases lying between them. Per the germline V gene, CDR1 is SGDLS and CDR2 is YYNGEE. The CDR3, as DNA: TGTGCCAGCAGCGTATCCCTAGGCGCTGAAGCTTTCTTT. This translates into CASSVSLGAEAFF.

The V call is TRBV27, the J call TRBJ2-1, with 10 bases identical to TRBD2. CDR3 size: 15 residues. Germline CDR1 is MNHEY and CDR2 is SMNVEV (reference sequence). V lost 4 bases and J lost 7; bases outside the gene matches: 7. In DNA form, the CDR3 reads TGTGCCAGCAGTTCTATTAGCGGGAGGTCAAATGAGCAGTTCTTC. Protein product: CASSSISGRSNEQFF.

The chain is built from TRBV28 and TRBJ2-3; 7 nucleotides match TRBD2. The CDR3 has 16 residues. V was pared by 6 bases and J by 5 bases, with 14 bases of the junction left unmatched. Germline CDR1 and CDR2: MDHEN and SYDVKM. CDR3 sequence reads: CASSPVFGRAVDTQYF. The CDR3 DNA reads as TGTGCCAGCAGCCCCGTTTTTGGGAGGGCCGTAGATACGCAGTATTTT.